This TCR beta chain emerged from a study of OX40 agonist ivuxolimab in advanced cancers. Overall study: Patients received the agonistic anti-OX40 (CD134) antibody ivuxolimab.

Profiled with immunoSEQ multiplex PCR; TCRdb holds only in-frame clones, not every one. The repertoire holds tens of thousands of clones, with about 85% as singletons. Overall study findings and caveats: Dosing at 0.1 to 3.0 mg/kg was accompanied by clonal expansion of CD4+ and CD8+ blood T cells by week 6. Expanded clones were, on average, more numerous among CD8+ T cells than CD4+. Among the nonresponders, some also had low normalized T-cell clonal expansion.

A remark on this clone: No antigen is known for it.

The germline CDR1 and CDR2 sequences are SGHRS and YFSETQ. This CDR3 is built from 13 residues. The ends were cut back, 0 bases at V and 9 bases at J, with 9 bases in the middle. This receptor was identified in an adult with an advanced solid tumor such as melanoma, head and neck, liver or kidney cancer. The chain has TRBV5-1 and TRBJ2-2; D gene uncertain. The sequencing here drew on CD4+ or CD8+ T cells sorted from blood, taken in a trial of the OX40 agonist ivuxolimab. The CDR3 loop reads CASSLADGWELFF. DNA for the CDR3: TGCGCCAGCAGCTTGGCCGACGGGTGGGAGCTGTTTTTT.